This T cell receptor (beta chain) was recovered during a study of shared clonotypes between healthy human individuals. The study, taken as a whole, reports: Some naive CD4 clonotypes, roughly 4.5%, turned up in common across several donors. An anticipated effect of sequencing depth on clonotype sharing among donors was recognized.

Here immunoSEQ multiplex PCR was the method, and the copy in TCRdb shows in-frame clones only, minus some. This sample carries about 1.1 million clones, 75% to 80% of them seen once, and the ten largest clones take 0.5% to 0.6%. This clone was counted a few times. Its target is unknown. V was pared by 8 bases and J by 3 bases, with 11 bases between. The CDR3 is made up of 13 amino acids. Looked up from germline, CDR1 is MNHNS and CDR2 is SASEGT. The V and J genes are TRBV6-1 and TRBJ1-5, with unresolved D. Material for sequencing was memory CD4+ T cells from PBMCs. Subset in this sample: CD45RA-negative fraction. The clonotype originates from a man aged 18 to 29 in good health. Some clones in this sample may be carry-over from other donors' samples. In DNA, the CDR3 is TGTGCCAGCCTCAGAGGGAACAATCAGCCCCAGCATTTT. Translating it yields CASLRGNNQPQHF.